This entry lists 10 T cell receptor beta chains sequenced from one sample in a study of cytomegalovirus exposure and HLA in healthy donors. The PCR had 60 Vbeta and 13 Jbeta primers. The protocol was immunoSEQ multiplex PCR, while the TCRdb copy is restricted to in-frame clones and leaves out a portion. The sample includes under 200,000 clones, around 83% of them seen just once. Material for sequencing was PBMCs. The source of these receptors is a man younger than 45 in good health and CMV-seropositive.

The V gene is TRBV19, the J gene TRBJ2-2; D is unresolved. Germline CDR1 reads LNHDA; CDR2 reads SQIVND (reference sequence). V shed 7 bases and J shed 6 bases, with 6 bases lying between them. CDR3 length: 11 residues. The DNA of the CDR3 is TGTGCCAGTACCCAGGCCGGGGAGCTGTTTTTT. Residues: CASTQAGELFF.

The chain combines TRBV5-4 with TRBJ1-5; the match to TRBD1 covers 7 bases. The V gene end was trimmed by 3 bases and the J gene end by 4 bases; junction bases not matched to a gene: 4. The CDR3 has 14 residues. Germline CDR1 and CDR2: SGHNT and YYREEE (reference sequence). The CDR3 loop reads CASSSTGFNQPQHF. The CDR3, as DNA: TGTGCCAGCAGCTCGACAGGGTTTAATCAGCCCCAGCATTTT. Full variable domain (missing parts from reference TRBV5-4 and TRBJ1-5): ETGVTQSPTHLIKTRGQQVTLRCSSQSGHNTVSWYQQALGQGPQFIFQYYREEENGRGNFPPRFSGLQFPNYSSELNVNALELDDSALYLCASSSTGFNQPQHFGDGTRLSIL.

The V and J genes are TRBV7-6 and TRBJ1-1, with TRBD1 identical over 7 bases. The CDR3 totals 14 residues. Looked up from germline, CDR1 is SGHVS and CDR2 is FNYEAQ. J lost 6 bases, V lost 4 bases, and 8 bases had no gene match. The CDR3 here is CASSSGTAVPEAFF. Written as DNA, the CDR3 is TGTGCCAGCAGCTCCGGGACAGCCGTCCCTGAAGCTTTCTTT.

This chain joins TRBV19 and TRBJ2-7; 11 bases fit TRBD1. Germline CDR1 reads LNHDA; CDR2 reads SQIVND (reference sequence). The V gene end was trimmed by 8 bases and the J gene end by 2 bases; junction bases not matched to a gene: 2. The length of the CDR3 is 13 residues. The CDR3 bases are TGTGCCAGTCAGGGACAGGGGGCCTACGAGCAGTACTTC. It yields the protein CASQGQGAYEQYF.

The genes are TRBV4-1 and TRBJ1-6; 7 bases are shared with TRBD1. The CDR3 length is 17 residues. Per the germline V gene, CDR1 is MGHRA and CDR2 is YSYEKL. With V trimmed by 4 bases and J by 10 bases, 16 bases remained unmatched. Here the CDR3 reads CASSPLGPKGAWSPLHF. CDR3 in DNA: TGCGCCAGCAGCCCCCTGGGCCCGAAGGGGGCATGGTCACCCCTCCACTTT.

The chain recombines TRBV12-5 with TRBJ2-7; TRBD1 might be the D (7 bases). Trimming shortened V by 3 bases and J by 6 bases, and 9 bases separated the two germline ends. Germline CDR1 is LGHNT and CDR2 is FRNRAP. This CDR3 is 12 amino acids long. CDR3 residues: CASGFQGGEQYF. In DNA form, the CDR3 reads TGTGCTAGTGGTTTCCAGGGGGGCGAGCAGTACTTC.

CDR3 DNA sequence: TGTGCCAGCAGTTGGTGGCAGTCCTACGAGCAGTACTTC. This gives the protein CASSWWQSYEQYF. This rearrangement joins TRBV14 to TRBJ2-7; no clear D gene. The CDR3 runs 13 residues. V lost 6 bases to trimming and J lost 1 base, with 10 bases between them. Germline lookup yields CDR1 SGHDN and CDR2 FVKESK.

This chain links TRBV11-2 with TRBJ2-5; the match to TRBD1 covers 7 bases. The CDR3 contains 14 residues. Germline V gene lookup returns CDR1 SGHAT and CDR2 FQNNGV. The junction had 10 bases not matched to a gene; V was cut back by 7 bases and J by 5 bases. CDR3 in DNA: TGTGCCAGCACCCCTTATAGGGGGCTGGAGACCCAGTACTTC. This translates into CASTPYRGLETQYF. Complete variable domain (other parts from reference TRBV11-2 and TRBJ2-5): EAGVAQSPRYKIIEKRQSVAFWCNPISGHATLYWYQQILGQGPKLLIQFQNNGVVDDSQLPKDRFSAERLKGVDSTLKIQPAKLEDSAVYLCASTPYRGLETQYFGPGTRLLVL.

CDR3 region: CASSSILAGQETQYF. CDR3 in DNA: TGTGCCAGCAGCTCGATACTAGCGGGGCAAGAGACCCAGTACTTC. The rearrangement joins TRBV11-2 to TRBJ2-5; 10 bases fit TRBD2. Germline CDR1 SGHAT, CDR2 FQNNGV. Trimming took 4 bases from V and 2 from J; bases not matched to a gene: 4. The CDR3 sequence is 15 residues long.

This clone has only a few counts. The DNA for the CDR3 is TGCGCCAGCAGCTTAAGGGGCACTGAAGCTTTCTTT. It yields the protein CASSLRGTEAFF. The chain employs TRBV5-1 and TRBJ1-1, with D perhaps TRBD1 (5 bases). The CDR3 runs to 12 residues. Germline V lookup: CDR1 SGHRS, CDR2 YFSETQ. V shed 2 bases and J shed 4 bases, with 6 bases lying between them.